What follows describes a single T cell receptor (beta chain). V was clipped by 7 bases and J by 4 bases, with 10 bases between them. The CDR3 contains 13 residues. Germline assignment: CDR1 SNHLY and CDR2 FYNNEI. The data were obtained in a study of blood T cell repertoires in COVID-19. Turning to the study itself: The United States, Italy and Spain were the sources of the acute and convalescent COVID-19 samples. Nucleic acid was either cDNA or gDNA, and it came from T cells, B-cell-depleted T cells, or PBMCs.

The Seattle site enrolled patients during active infection and followed them longitudinally. Authors' methods: Amplification with reference gene primers provided the estimates of nucleated cell counts. The repertoire was sequenced with immunoSEQ multiplex PCR; TCRdb's copy has only in-frame clones and lacks some. The D gene and trimming were derived from the DNA, and the V and J assignments and clone size from that table. The sample records about 390,000 clones, approximately 87% being singletons. The chain employs TRBV2 and TRBJ1-4; D is perhaps TRBD1 (5 bases). The TCR originated in a woman aged 55-70 years with COVID-19, enrolled during active disease. Sequencing used peripheral blood. For the CDR3, the DNA is TGTGCCAGCAATAGGGACTATAATGAAAAACTGTTTTTT. Residues: CASNRDYNEKLFF.